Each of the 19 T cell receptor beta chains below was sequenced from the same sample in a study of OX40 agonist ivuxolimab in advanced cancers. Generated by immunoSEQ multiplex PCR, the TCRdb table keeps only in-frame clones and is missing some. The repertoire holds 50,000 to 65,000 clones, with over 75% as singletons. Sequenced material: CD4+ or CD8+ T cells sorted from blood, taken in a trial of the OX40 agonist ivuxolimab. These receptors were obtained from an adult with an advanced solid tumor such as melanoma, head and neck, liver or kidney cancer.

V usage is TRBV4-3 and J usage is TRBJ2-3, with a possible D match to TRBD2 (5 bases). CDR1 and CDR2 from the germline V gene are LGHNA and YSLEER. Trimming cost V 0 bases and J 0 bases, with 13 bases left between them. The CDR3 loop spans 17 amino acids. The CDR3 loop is CASSQEASWTSTDTQYF. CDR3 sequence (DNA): TGCGCCAGCAGCCAAGAGGCCTCCTGGACTAGCACAGATACGCAGTATTTT.

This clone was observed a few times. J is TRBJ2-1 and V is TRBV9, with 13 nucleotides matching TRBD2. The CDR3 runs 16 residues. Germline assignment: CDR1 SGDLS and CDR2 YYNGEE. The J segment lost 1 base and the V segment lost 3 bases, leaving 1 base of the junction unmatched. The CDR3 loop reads CASSAGLAGSYNEQFF. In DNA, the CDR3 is TGTGCCAGCAGCGCGGGACTAGCGGGATCCTACAATGAGCAGTTCTTC.

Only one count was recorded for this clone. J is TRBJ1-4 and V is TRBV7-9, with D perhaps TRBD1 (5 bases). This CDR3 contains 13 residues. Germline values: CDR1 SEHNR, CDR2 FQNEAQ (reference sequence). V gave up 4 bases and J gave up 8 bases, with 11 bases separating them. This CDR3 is CASSSQGAEKLFF. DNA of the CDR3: TGTGCCAGCAGCTCTCAAGGGGCCGAAAAACTGTTTTTT.

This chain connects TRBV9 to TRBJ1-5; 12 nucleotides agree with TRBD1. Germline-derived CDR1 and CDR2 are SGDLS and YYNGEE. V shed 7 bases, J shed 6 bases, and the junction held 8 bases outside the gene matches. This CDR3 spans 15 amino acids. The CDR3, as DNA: TGTGCCAGCGCTAGAGGGACAGGGGGCGTTCAGCCCCAGCATTTT. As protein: CASARGTGGVQPQHF.

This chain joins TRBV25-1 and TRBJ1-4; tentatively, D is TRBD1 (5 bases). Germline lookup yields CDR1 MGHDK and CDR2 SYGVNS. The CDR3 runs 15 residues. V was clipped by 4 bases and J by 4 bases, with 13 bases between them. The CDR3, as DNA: TGTGCCAGCAGTGTAAGTGAGGGACTTAATGAAAAACTGTTTTTT. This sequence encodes CASSVSEGLNEKLFF.

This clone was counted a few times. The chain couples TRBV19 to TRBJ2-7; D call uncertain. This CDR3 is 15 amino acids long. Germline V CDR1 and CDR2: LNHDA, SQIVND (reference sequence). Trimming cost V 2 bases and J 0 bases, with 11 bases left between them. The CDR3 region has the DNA TGTGCCAGTAGTATACCCAAAGGGCGCTCCTACGAGCAGTACTTC. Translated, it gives CASSIPKGRSYEQYF.

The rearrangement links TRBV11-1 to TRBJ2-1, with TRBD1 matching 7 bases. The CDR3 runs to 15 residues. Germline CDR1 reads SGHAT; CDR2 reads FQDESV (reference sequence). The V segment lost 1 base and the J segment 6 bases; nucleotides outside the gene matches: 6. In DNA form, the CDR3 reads TGTGCCAGCAGCTTAGAACAGGGGATTTCCAATGAGCAGTTCTTC. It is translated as CASSLEQGISNEQFF.

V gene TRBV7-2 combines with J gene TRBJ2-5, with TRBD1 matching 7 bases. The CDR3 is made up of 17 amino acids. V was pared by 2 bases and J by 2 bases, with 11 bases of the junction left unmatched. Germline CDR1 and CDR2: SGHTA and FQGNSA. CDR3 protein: CASSLYRGKVTQETQYF. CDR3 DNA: TGTGCCAGCAGCTTATACAGGGGAAAAGTAACTCAAGAGACCCAGTACTTC.

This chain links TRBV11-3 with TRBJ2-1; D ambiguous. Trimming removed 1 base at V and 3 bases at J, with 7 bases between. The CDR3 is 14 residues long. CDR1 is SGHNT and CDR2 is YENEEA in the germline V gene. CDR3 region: CASSLGNNYNEQFF. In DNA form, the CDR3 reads TGTGCCAGCAGCTTAGGCAACAACTACAATGAGCAGTTCTTC. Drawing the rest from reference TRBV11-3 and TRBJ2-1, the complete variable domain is EAGVVQSPRYKIIEKKQPVAFWCNPISGHNTLYWYLQNLGQGPELLIRYENEEAVDDSQLPKDRFSAERLKGVDSTLKIQPAELGDSAVYLCASSLGNNYNEQFFGPGTRLTVL.

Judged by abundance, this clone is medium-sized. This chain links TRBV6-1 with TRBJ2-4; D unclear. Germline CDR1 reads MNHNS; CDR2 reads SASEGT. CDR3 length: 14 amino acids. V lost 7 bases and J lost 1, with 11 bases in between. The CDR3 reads CASTPFGAKNIQYF. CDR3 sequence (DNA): TGTGCCAGCACCCCTTTTGGGGCCAAAAACATTCAGTACTTC.

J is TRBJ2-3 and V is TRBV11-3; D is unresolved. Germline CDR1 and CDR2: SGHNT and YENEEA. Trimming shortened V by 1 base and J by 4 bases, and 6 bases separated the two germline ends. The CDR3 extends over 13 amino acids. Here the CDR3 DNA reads TGTGCCAGCAGCTTAGGTGGGCCAGATACGCAGTATTTT. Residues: CASSLGGPDTQYF.

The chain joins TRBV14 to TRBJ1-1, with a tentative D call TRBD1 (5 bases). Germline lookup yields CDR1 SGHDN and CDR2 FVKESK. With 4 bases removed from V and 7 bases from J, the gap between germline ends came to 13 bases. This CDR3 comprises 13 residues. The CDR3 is CASSLIGQNEAFF. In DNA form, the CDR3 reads TGTGCCAGCAGCCTTATTGGACAAAATGAAGCTTTCTTT. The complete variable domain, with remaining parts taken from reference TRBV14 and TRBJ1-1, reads EAGVTQFPSHSVIEKGQTVTLRCDPISGHDNLYWYRRVMGKEIKFLLHFVKESKQDESGMPNNRFLAERTGGTYSTLKVQPAELEDSGVYFCASSLIGQNEAFFGQGTRLTVV.

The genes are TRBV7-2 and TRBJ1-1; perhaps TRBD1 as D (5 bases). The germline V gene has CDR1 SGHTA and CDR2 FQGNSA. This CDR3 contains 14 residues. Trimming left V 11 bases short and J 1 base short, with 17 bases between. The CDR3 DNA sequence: TGTGCCTCAAGAGGGGTCGGATGGAACACTGAAGCTTTCTTT. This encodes CASRGVGWNTEAFF.

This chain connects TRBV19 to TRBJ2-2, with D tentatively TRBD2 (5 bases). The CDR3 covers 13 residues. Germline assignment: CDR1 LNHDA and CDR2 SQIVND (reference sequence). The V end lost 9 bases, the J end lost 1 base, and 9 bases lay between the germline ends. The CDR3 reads CASRRGNTGELFF. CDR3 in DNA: TGTGCCAGCAGACGGGGGAACACCGGGGAGCTGTTTTTT.

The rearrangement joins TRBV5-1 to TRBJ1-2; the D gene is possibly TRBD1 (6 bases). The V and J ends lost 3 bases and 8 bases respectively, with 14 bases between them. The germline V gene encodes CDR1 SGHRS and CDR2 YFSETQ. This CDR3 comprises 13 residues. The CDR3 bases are TGCGCCAGCAGCTCGGGCTACAGGGACGGCTACACCTTC. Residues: CASSSGYRDGYTF.

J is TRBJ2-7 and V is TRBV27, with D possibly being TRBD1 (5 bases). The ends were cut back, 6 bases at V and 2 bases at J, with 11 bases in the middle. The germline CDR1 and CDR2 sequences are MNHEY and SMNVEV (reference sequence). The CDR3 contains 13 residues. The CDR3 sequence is CASREQVAYEQYF. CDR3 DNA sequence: TGTGCCAGCAGGGAACAGGTAGCCTACGAGCAGTACTTC.

In DNA form, the CDR3 reads TGCAGCGTTGGAGGTGGGGCCTACAATGAGCAGTTCTTC. This encodes CSVGGGAYNEQFF. The chain links TRBV29-1 to TRBJ2-1; no firm D call. The CDR3 is 13 residues long. Germline V CDR1 and CDR2: SQVTM, ANQGSEA. V lost 4 bases and J 2 bases, leaving 9 bases between the germline ends.

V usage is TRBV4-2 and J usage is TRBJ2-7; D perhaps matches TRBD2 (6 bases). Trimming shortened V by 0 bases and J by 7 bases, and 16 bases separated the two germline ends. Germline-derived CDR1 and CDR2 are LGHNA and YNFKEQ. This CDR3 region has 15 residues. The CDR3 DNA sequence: TGTGCCAGCAGCCAAGACGGCGGGGTGCCCTTGGAGCAGTACTTC. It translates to CASSQDGGVPLEQYF.

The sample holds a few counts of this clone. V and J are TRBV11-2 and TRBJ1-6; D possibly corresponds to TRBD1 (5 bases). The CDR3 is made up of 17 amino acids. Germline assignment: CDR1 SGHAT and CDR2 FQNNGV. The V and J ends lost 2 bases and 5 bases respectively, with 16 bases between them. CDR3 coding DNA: TGTGCCAGCAGCTTACGTTTAGCGGGACTGAATAATTCACCCCTCCACTTT. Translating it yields CASSLRLAGLNNSPLHF. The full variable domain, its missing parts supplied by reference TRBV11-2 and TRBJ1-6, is EAGVAQSPRYKIIEKRQSVAFWCNPISGHATLYWYQQILGQGPKLLIQFQNNGVVDDSQLPKDRFSAERLKGVDSTLKIQPAKLEDSAVYLCASSLRLAGLNNSPLHFGNGTRLTVT.